The rows below give T cell receptor beta chains drawn from one sample of a study of blood T cell repertoires in COVID-19. The method was immunoSEQ multiplex PCR; TCRdb's version includes in-frame clones alone and lacks a portion of them. The sample yields under 85,000 clones, approximately 80% seen once. What was sequenced was peripheral blood. The receptors originated from a man in his thirties or forties with COVID-19, enrolled during active disease. The CDR3 runs from the conserved cysteine through the conserved F or W. The D gene is left open where the match is weak. Size is stated for part of the rows, as once, few or many counts, or as a class when the clone is expanded.

d_call	clone_size	v_call	j_call	cdr3_aa	cdr3_nt
TRBD1	NA	TRBV13	TRBJ1-2	CASSPGTGGSYGYTF	TGTGCCAGCAGCCCGGGGACAGGGGGCAGCTATGGCTACACCTTC
TRBD2	NA	TRBV4-3	TRBJ2-1	CASSQNSGLAGDNEQFF	TGCGCCAGCAGCCAAAATTCTGGACTAGCGGGGGACAATGAGCAGTTCTTC
NA	NA	TRBV19	TRBJ1-2	CASSIEEGTYGYTF	TGTGCCAGTAGTATTGAGGAGGGGACCTATGGCTACACCTTC
NA	once	TRBV6-5	TRBJ2-5	CASSPLSGTQYF	TGTGCCAGCAGTCCACTTTCGGGGACCCAGTACTTC
NA	NA	TRBV24-1	TRBJ2-3	CATSEATRPDTQYF	TGTGCCACCAGTGAGGCCACTAGGCCAGATACGCAGTATTTT
NA	once	TRBV20-1	TRBJ2-7	CSASLGTGEQYF	TGCAGTGCTAGTTTGGGCACGGGGGAGCAGTACTTC
TRBD2	NA	TRBV24-1	TRBJ2-3	CATSDQSGRIITDTQYF	TGTGCCACCAGTGACCAGAGCGGGAGGATCATCACAGATACGCAGTATTTT
TRBD1	NA	TRBV9	TRBJ1-2	CASRQGQGYGYTF	TGTGCCAGCAGACAGGGACAGGGCTATGGCTACACCTTC
TRBD1	once	TRBV6-2/TRBV6-3	TRBJ1-4	CASSQQSTGGGEKLFF	TGTGCCAGCAGTCAACAATCGACAGGGGGCGGCGAAAAACTGTTTTTT
NA	NA	TRBV7-2	TRBJ2-6	CASSPRGGGANVLTF	TGTGCCAGCAGCCCCAGAGGCGGGGGGGCCAACGTCCTGACTTTC
TRBD1	NA	TRBV2	TRBJ1-2	CASRTGELDGYTF	TGTGCCAGCAGGACAGGGGAGCTGGATGGCTACACCTTC
NA	NA	TRBV5-4	TRBJ2-5	CASSLDASQETQYF	TGTGCCAGCAGCTTGGACGCTAGTCAAGAGACCCAGTACTTC
NA	NA	TRBV27	TRBJ1-1	CASSSGTPRQTAFF	TGTGCCAGCAGCTCCGGGACACCCCGCCAAACGGCTTTCTTT
NA	NA	TRBV6-1	TRBJ1-5	CASSEKGGANQPQHF	TGTGCCAGCAGTGAAAAGGGGGGGGCGAATCAGCCCCAGCATTTT
TRBD1	NA	TRBV5-1	TRBJ1-3	CASSLMTGTGNTIYF	TGCGCCAGCAGCTTGATGACAGGGACTGGAAACACCATATATTTT
NA	NA	TRBV28	TRBJ1-5	CASSDSSFNQPQHF	TGTGCCAGCAGTGACAGTTCCTTTAATCAGCCCCAGCATTTT
NA	NA	TRBV27	TRBJ1-2	CASSFDRNYGYTF	TGTGCCAGCAGTTTTGACAGAAACTATGGCTACACCTTC
NA	NA	TRBV29-1	TRBJ2-7	CSALSGGLGYEQYF	TGCAGCGCCTTGAGTGGGGGACTTGGCTACGAGCAGTACTTC
NA	NA	TRBV6-6	TRBJ1-1	CASSYGGPEAFF	TGTGCCAGCAGTTACGGGGGCCCTGAAGCTTTCTTT
NA	few	TRBV30	TRBJ2-3	CAWKMWSAADTQYF	TGTGCCTGGAAGATGTGGAGCGCAGCAGATACGCAGTATTTT
NA	once	TRBV24-1	TRBJ2-1	CATSEALLNEQFF	TGTGCCACCAGTGAGGCCCTTCTCAATGAGCAGTTCTTC
NA	NA	TRBV2	TRBJ2-1	CASSPAGSYNEQFF	TGTGCCAGCAGCCCAGCGGGCTCCTACAATGAGCAGTTCTTC
TRBD1	once	TRBV28	TRBJ1-1	CASSRDRMNTEAFF	TGTGCCAGCAGTCGGGACAGGATGAACACTGAAGCTTTCTTT
NA	NA	TRBV29-1	TRBJ1-1	CSVHSGDNTEAFF	TGCAGCGTTCACAGCGGGGACAACACTGAAGCTTTCTTT
NA	NA	TRBV4-1	TRBJ2-3	CASSRLGSSTDTQYF	TGCGCCAGCTCCCGACTTGGATCGAGCACAGATACGCAGTATTTT
TRBD1	NA	TRBV12-3/TRBV12-4	TRBJ2-3	CATRDRSTDTQYF	TGTGCCACTCGGGACAGGAGCACAGATACGCAGTATTTT
NA	NA	TRBV5-1	TRBJ2-6	CASSLSFSGANVLTF	TGCGCCAGCAGCCTGTCCTTCTCTGGGGCCAACGTCCTGACTTTC
TRBD1	once	TRBV7-2	TRBJ1-2	CASSITGAEAYGYTF	TGTGCCAGCAGCATAACAGGGGCGGAGGCTTATGGCTACACCTTC
NA	NA	TRBV9	TRBJ1-2	CASSVGQGYGYTF	TGTGCCAGCAGCGTAGGGCAGGGGTACGGCTACACCTTC
NA	NA	TRBV19	TRBJ2-1	CASSNRYRGEGVF	TGTGCCAGTAGTAACCGATATAGGGGGGAGGGTGTCTTC